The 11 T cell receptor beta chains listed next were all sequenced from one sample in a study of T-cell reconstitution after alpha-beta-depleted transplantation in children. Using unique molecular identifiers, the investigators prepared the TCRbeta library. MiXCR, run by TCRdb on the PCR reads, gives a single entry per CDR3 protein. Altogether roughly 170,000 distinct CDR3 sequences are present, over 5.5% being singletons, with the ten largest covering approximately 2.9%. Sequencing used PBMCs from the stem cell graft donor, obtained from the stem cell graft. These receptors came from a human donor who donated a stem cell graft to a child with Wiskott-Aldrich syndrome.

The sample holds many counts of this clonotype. The CDR3 bases are TGCAGTGCTAGAGAAGTAGGGGGCACTGAAGCTTTCTTT. Amino acids: CSAREVGGTEAFF. This chain connects TRBV20-1 to TRBJ1-1; D possibly corresponds to TRBD1 (6 bases). The ends were cut back, 0 bases at V and 4 bases at J, with 9 bases in the middle. Germline CDR1 and CDR2: DFQATT and SNEGSKA (reference sequence). This CDR3 is 13 amino acids long.

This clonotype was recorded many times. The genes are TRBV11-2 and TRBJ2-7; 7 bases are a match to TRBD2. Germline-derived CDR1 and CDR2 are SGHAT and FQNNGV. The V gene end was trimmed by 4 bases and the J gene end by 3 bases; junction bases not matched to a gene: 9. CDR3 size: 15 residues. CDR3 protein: CASSSQREGDYEQYF. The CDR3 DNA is TGTGCCAGCAGCTCCCAGCGGGAAGGGGACTACGAGCAGTACTTC.

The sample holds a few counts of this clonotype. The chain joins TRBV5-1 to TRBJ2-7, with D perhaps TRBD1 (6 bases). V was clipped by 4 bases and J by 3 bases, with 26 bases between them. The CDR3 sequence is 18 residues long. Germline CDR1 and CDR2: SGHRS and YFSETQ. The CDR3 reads CASSRRNSRTVPNYEQYF. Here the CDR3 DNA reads TGCGCCAGCAGCCGCCGGAATTCAAGGACAGTTCCAAACTACGAGCAGTACTTC.

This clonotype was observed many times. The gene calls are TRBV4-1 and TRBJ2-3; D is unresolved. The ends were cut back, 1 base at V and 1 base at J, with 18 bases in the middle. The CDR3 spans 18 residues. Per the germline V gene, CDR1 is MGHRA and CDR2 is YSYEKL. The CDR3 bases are TGCGCCAGCAGCCAAGTCCTGGTGGGATATGAGGGCACAGATACGCAGTATTTT. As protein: CASSQVLVGYEGTDTQYF.

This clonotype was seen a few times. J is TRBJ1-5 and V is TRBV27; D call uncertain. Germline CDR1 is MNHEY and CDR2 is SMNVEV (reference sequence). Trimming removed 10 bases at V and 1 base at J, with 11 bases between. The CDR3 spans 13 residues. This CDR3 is CATRQGSNQPQHF. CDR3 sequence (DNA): TGTGCCACCAGGCAAGGGAGCAATCAGCCCCAGCATTTT.

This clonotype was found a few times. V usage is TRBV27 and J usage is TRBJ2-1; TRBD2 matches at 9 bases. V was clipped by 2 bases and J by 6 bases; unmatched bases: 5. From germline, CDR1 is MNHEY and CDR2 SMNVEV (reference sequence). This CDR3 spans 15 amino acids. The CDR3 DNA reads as TGTGCCAGCAGTTTAGTGCGGGAGGGAATCAATGAGCAGTTCTTC. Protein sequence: CASSLVREGINEQFF.

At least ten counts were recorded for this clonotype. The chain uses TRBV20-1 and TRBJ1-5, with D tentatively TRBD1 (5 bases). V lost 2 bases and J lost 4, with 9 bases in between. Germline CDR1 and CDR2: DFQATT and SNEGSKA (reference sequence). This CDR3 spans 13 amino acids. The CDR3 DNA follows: TGCAGTGCTAGATGGGACCAGAATCAGCCCCAGCATTTT. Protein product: CSARWDQNQPQHF.

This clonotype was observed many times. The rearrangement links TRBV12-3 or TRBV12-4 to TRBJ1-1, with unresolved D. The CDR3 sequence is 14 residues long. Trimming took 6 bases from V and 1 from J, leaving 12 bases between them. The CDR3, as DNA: TGTGCCAGCAGATCCCCGGGCGAGAACACTGAAGCTTTCTTT. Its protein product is CASRSPGENTEAFF.

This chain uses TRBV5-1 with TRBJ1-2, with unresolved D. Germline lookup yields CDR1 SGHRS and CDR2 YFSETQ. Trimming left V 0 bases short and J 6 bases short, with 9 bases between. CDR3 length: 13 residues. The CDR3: CASSLAYGDGYTF. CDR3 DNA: TGCGCCAGCAGCTTGGCCTACGGGGATGGCTACACCTTC.

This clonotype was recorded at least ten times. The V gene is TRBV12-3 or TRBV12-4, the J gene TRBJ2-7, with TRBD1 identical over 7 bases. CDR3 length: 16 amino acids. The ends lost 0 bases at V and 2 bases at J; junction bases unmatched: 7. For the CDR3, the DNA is TGTGCCAGCAGTTTAGCCACCGGGACAGTCGCCTACGAGCAGTACTTC. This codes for CASSLATGTVAYEQYF.

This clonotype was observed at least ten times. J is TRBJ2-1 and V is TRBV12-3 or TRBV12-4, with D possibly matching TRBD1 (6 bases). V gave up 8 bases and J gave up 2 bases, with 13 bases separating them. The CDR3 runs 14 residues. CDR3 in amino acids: CASGTGIPYNEQFF. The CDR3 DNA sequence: TGTGCCAGCGGAACAGGGATCCCCTACAATGAGCAGTTCTTC.